Shown below are 24 T cell receptor beta chains from a single sample sequenced in a study of CD8 T cells in Susac syndrome. An input of 0.5 to 1 ug of RNA was subjected to reverse transcription using random hexamers. TCRdb analysed the immunoSEQ multiplex PCR reads with MiXCR anew, one entry per CDR3 protein. The sample shows under 150,000 distinct CDR3 sequences, approximately 93% of them seen only once. Input material: CD8+ T cells from PBMCs. The receptor source for this set is a human donor in good health.

The chain recombines TRBV4-3 with TRBJ1-5; D gene ambiguous. Germline-derived CDR1 and CDR2 are LGHNA and YSLEER. With 0 bases removed from V and 9 bases from J, the gap between germline ends came to 12 bases. The CDR3 has 14 amino acids. The CDR3 reads CASSQERTLGPQHF. As DNA, the CDR3 is TGCGCCAGCAGCCAAGAACGGACCCTAGGGCCCCAGCATTTT.

The chain joins TRBV29-1 to TRBJ1-2; D not resolved. Germline CDR1 is SQVTM and CDR2 is ANQGSEA. Trimming left V 3 bases short and J 8 bases short, with 10 bases between. The CDR3 length is 11 residues. CDR3 DNA: TGCAGCGTTGAGAACCCGGCGGGCTACACCTTC. The encoded protein is CSVENPAGYTF.

This rearrangement joins TRBV7-9 to TRBJ2-7; D unresolved. Trimming stripped 3 bases from V and 3 bases from J, with 6 bases between. The germline CDR1 and CDR2 sequences are SEHNR and FQNEAQ (reference sequence). The CDR3 spans 12 residues. The CDR3 bases are TGTGCCAGCAGCTTCGACAACTACGAGCAGTACTTC. As protein: CASSFDNYEQYF.

The chain carries TRBV29-1 and TRBJ2-2, with no clear D. Trimming cost V 1 base and J 5 bases, with 5 bases left between them. The CDR3 is 12 amino acids. The germline V gene encodes CDR1 SQVTM and CDR2 ANQGSEA. CDR3 sequence: CSVEVGTGELFF. DNA for the CDR3: TGCAGCGTTGAAGTGGGTACCGGGGAGCTGTTTTTT.

This clonotype was seen just once. The V call is TRBV20-1, the J call TRBJ2-1, with D unresolved. Germline V gene lookup returns CDR1 DFQATT and CDR2 SNEGSKA (reference sequence). V lost 1 base to trimming and J lost 5 bases, with 6 bases between them. The CDR3 loop spans 12 amino acids. The CDR3 nucleotides are TGCAGTGCTAGAGGGGCCAACAATGAGCAGTTCTTC. It codes for CSARGANNEQFF.

The rearrangement uses TRBV7-9 and TRBJ1-1; tentative D call: TRBD1 (5 bases). V shed 3 bases and J shed 4 bases, with 12 bases lying between them. Germline-derived CDR1 and CDR2 are SEHNR and FQNEAQ (reference sequence). The CDR3 contains 14 residues. The CDR3 protein is CASSLVGTGTEAFF. The CDR3 bases are TGTGCCAGCAGCTTGGTAGGGACTGGCACTGAAGCTTTCTTT.

The chain joins TRBV15 to TRBJ2-7; 8 nucleotides match TRBD1. The CDR3 loop spans 14 amino acids. The V gene end was trimmed by 1 base and the J gene end by 1 base; junction bases not matched to a gene: 0. From germline, CDR1 is LNHNV and CDR2 YYDKDF (reference sequence). The DNA of the CDR3 is TGTGCCACCAGCAGAGGGACAGGGTCCTACGAGCAGTACTTC. Encoded protein: CATSRGTGSYEQYF.

The chain couples TRBV27 to TRBJ2-7; D may be TRBD1 or TRBD2 (5 bases each). The length of the CDR3 is 14 residues. Trimming removed 5 bases from V and 6 bases from J, with 17 bases in between. In germline, CDR1 is MNHEY, CDR2 SMNVEV (reference sequence). CDR3 DNA sequence: TGTGCCAGCAGTCCGGGACCCCTCGGCGTCGAGCAGTACTTC. Protein sequence: CASSPGPLGVEQYF.

This chain uses TRBV7-9 with TRBJ2-5; 9 bases agree with TRBD1. The length of the CDR3 is 13 residues. V trimming: 8 bases; J trimming: 1 base; junction bases outside the gene matches: 2. From germline, CDR1 is SEHNR and CDR2 FQNEAQ (reference sequence). For the CDR3, the DNA is TGTGCCAGCGGGGACAGGGCCCAAGAGACCCAGTACTTC. As protein: CASGDRAQETQYF.

Worth noting for this clonotype: The CDR3 ends on some other residue instead of the conserved phenylalanine or tryptophan, so this is likely a read error. The chain links TRBV7-9 to TRBJ2-1; D call uncertain. Germline V lookup: CDR1 SEHNR, CDR2 FQNEAQ (reference sequence). V was clipped by 5 bases and J by 10 bases, with 9 bases between them. The CDR3 runs 11 residues. Here the CDR3 reads CASSPTLEQFS. CDR3 nucleotides: TGTGCCAGCAGCCCAACACTGGAGCAGTTCTCC.

The V and J genes are TRBV28 and TRBJ2-6; the D gene is possibly TRBD1 (5 bases). The V end lost 6 bases, the J end lost 0 bases, and 18 bases lay between the germline ends. Germline CDR1 reads MDHEN; CDR2 reads SYDVKM. The length of the CDR3 is 18 residues. CDR3 sequence (DNA): TGTGCCAGCAGCTCCATGTATGGGGCAGCCTCTGGGGCCAACGTCCTGACTTTC. This codes for CASSSMYGAASGANVLTF.

The chain links TRBV7-9 to TRBJ2-7; D is possibly TRBD1 (6 bases). The V gene's germline CDR1 is SEHNR and CDR2 FQNEAQ (reference sequence). Trimming pared 1 base from V and 6 bases from J, leaving 7 bases between. The CDR3 length is 12 residues. This CDR3 reads CASSLGDTEQYF. The CDR3 nucleotides are TGTGCCAGCAGCTTAGGGGACACCGAGCAGTACTTC.

The chain uses TRBV14 and TRBJ2-3; the D is unclear. V lost 0 bases and J 2 bases, leaving 9 bases between the germline ends. There are 15 residues in the CDR3. The germline gives CDR1 SGHDN, CDR2 FVKESK. The CDR3 here is CASSQDSENTDTQYF. Written as DNA, the CDR3 is TGTGCCAGCAGCCAAGATTCGGAGAACACAGATACGCAGTATTTT. Supplemented by reference TRBV14 and TRBJ2-3, the full variable domain reads EAGVTQFPSHSVIEKGQTVTLRCDPISGHDNLYWYRRVMGKEIKFLLHFVKESKQDESGMPNNRFLAERTGGTYSTLKVQPAELEDSGVYFCASSQDSENTDTQYFGPGTRLTVL.

This clonotype was detected once. The chain carries TRBV20-1 and TRBJ1-1; unclear D gene. Per germline, CDR1 DFQATT and CDR2 SNEGSKA (reference sequence). The CDR3 is 14 residues long. Deletions cut 6 bases from V and 0 bases from J, with 14 bases between. The CDR3 spells CSAAEAELNTEAFF. DNA for the CDR3: TGCAGTGCCGCCGAGGCGGAGCTGAACACTGAAGCTTTCTTT.

This clonotype was recorded only once. The chain employs TRBV20-1 and TRBJ2-1, with a possible D match to TRBD2 (6 bases). This CDR3 is 14 amino acids long. Germline V CDR1 and CDR2: DFQATT, SNEGSKA (reference sequence). The V end was cut by 5 bases, the J end by 9 bases, with 20 bases between. DNA of the CDR3: TGCAGTGCTCTCCGGGACGAGGGAGGCGGTGAGCAGTTCTTC. This gives the protein CSALRDEGGGEQFF.

The chain uses TRBV20-1 and TRBJ2-7; D perhaps matches TRBD2 (6 bases). The V and J ends lost 0 bases and 2 bases respectively, with 14 bases between them. CDR1 and CDR2 from the germline V gene are DFQATT and SNEGSKA (reference sequence). CDR3 length: 15 amino acids. The CDR3, as DNA: TGCAGTGCTAGAGATACGGGGGAGACCCCCTACGAGCAGTACTTC. Its protein is CSARDTGETPYEQYF.

The chain links TRBV18 to TRBJ2-7, with D possibly matching TRBD1 (5 bases). Germline V gene data show CDR1 as KGHSH and CDR2 as LQKENI. The V gene lost 2 bases and the J gene lost 2 bases, with 10 bases spanning the gap. This CDR3 region has 14 residues. CDR3 loop: CASSPVQDPYEQYF. The DNA of the CDR3 is TGTGCCAGCTCACCAGTACAGGATCCCTACGAGCAGTACTTC. Variable domain in full (rest from reference TRBV18 and TRBJ2-7): NAGVMQNPRHLVRRRGQEARLRCSPMKGHSHVYWYRQLPEEGLKFMVYLQKENIIDESGMPKERFSAEFPKEGPSILRIQQVVRGDSAAYFCASSPVQDPYEQYFGPGTRLTVT.

Here the CDR3 reads CATSRGTSGAYEQYF. CDR3 bases: TGTGCCACCAGCAGAGGGACTAGCGGGGCCTACGAGCAGTACTTC. The V and J genes are TRBV15 and TRBJ2-7; 12 bases match TRBD2. Trimming removed 1 base from V and 2 bases from J; junction bases left unmatched: 0. CDR1 LNHNV and CDR2 YYDKDF come from the germline V gene (reference sequence). This CDR3 has 15 residues.

This chain uses TRBV29-1 with TRBJ2-1; 7 bases align to TRBD2. CDR3 size: 14 residues. V lost 4 bases to trimming and J lost 4 bases; unmatched junction nucleotides: 7. Germline V lookup: CDR1 SQVTM, CDR2 ANQGSEA. The CDR3 spells CSVVGTKIYNEQFF. Written as DNA, the CDR3 is TGCAGCGTTGTGGGGACTAAAATATACAATGAGCAGTTCTTC.

This chain uses TRBV29-1 with TRBJ2-7, with 9 bases matching TRBD1. The V segment lost 6 bases and the J segment 3 bases; nucleotides outside the gene matches: 6. Germline V gives CDR1 SQVTM, CDR2 ANQGSEA. The CDR3 totals 13 residues. The CDR3 sequence: CSVDPGQGYEQYF. The CDR3 DNA reads TGCAGCGTCGACCCGGGACAGGGCTACGAGCAGTACTTC.

The chain has TRBV29-1 and TRBJ2-7; D possibly corresponds to TRBD2 (6 bases). Germline V gene sequence: CDR1 SQVTM, CDR2 ANQGSEA. V was pared by 5 bases and J by 1 base, with 9 bases between. CDR3 length: 12 residues. The CDR3 sequence is CSVHRGSYEQYF. The CDR3 coding sequence is TGCAGCGTTCACCGGGGGTCCTACGAGCAGTACTTC.

The chain is built from TRBV20-1 and TRBJ2-3; 12 bases align to TRBD2. Germline trimming cut 7 bases from V and 5 bases from J; bases unmatched to any gene: 13. This CDR3 has 16 residues. The germline gives CDR1 DFQATT, CDR2 SNEGSKA (reference sequence). The CDR3, as DNA: TGCAGTGGCCATACTAGCGGGAGGCCGCCGTTAGATACGCAGTATTTT. This gives the protein CSGHTSGRPPLDTQYF.

The chain has TRBV4-3 and TRBJ1-4; no firm D call. This CDR3 comprises 17 residues. Per the germline V gene, CDR1 is LGHNA and CDR2 is YSLEER. Trimming removed 3 bases from V and 0 bases from J, with 14 bases in between. CDR3 region: CASSHYIDLATNEKLFF. CDR3 in DNA: TGCGCCAGCAGCCACTATATTGACCTTGCAACTAATGAAAAACTGTTTTTT.

The chain couples TRBV7-9 to TRBJ2-3; D might be TRBD1 (5 bases). The CDR3 length is 13 residues. Germline values: CDR1 SEHNR, CDR2 FQNEAQ (reference sequence). V lost 5 bases to trimming and J lost 7 bases, with 13 bases between them. The CDR3 protein is CASSHTTGNTQYF. The CDR3 DNA sequence: TGTGCCAGCAGCCACACCACAGGAAATACGCAGTATTTT.